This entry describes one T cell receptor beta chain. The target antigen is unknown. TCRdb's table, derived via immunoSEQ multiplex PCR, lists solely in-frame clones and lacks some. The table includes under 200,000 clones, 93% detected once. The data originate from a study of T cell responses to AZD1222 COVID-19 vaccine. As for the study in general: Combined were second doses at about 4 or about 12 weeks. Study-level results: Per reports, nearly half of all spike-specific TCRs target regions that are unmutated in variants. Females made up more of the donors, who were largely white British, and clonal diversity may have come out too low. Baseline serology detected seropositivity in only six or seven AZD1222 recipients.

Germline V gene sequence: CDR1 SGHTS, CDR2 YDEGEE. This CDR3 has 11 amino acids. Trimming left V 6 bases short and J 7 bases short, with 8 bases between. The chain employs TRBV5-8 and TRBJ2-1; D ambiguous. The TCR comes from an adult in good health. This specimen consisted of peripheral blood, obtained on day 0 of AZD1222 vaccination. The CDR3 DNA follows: TGTGCCAGCACCTACACTAATGAGCAGTTCTTC. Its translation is CASTYTNEQFF.